Listed below are T cell receptor beta chains from one sample, sequenced in a study of cytomegalovirus exposure and HLA in healthy donors. The repertoire was sequenced with immunoSEQ multiplex PCR; TCRdb's copy has only in-frame clones and lacks some. The sample holds 200,000 to 250,000 clones, 76% seen once. The sequenced material came from PBMCs. The receptor source for this set is a man aged 18-30 years in good health and CMV-seronegative. CDR3s include the opening cysteine and the closing phenylalanine or tryptophan. A D gene is named only where the DNA matches it firmly. Only some rows state a clone size, as once, few, many or a class for expanded clones.

>once|NA|TRBV6-6|TRBJ2-5|15
TGTGCCAGCAGTACCCCGGGTCTAACATGGGAGACCCAGTACTTC
CASSTPGLTWETQYF
>NA|TRBD2|TRBV4-2|TRBJ2-3|21
TGTGCCAGCAGCCCCCTAAGAGCGGGACTAGCGGGAGGGGCTAGCACAGATACGCAGTATTTT
CASSPLRAGLAGGASTDTQYF
>NA|NA|TRBV27|TRBJ2-2|12
TGTGCCAGCAGTTTTAATTCCGGGGAGCTGTTTTTT
CASSFNSGELFF
>NA|TRBD2|TRBV28|TRBJ2-5|16
TGTGCCAGCAGCCCGGGAGGGGCGAGGGGAACAGAGACCCAGTACTTC
CASSPGGARGTETQYF
>NA|NA|TRBV2|TRBJ2-7|13
TGTGCCAGCAGTGATCCCTCTTCCTACGAGCAGTACTTC
CASSDPSSYEQYF
>few|TRBD2|TRBV6-1|TRBJ2-3|17
TGTGCCAGCAGTGAACTGAGTAGCGGGATGATCGCAGATACGCAGTATTTT
CASSELSSGMIADTQYF
>NA|NA|TRBV6-1|TRBJ2-1|12
TGTGCCAGCAGTGAGTCCCTACTTACGGAGTTCTTC
CASSESLLTEFF
>few|NA|TRBV7-9|TRBJ1-2|15
TGTGCCAGCAGACTTGAGGAGCCTGCTAACTATGGCTACACCTTC
CASRLEEPANYGYTF
>NA|NA|TRBV9|TRBJ2-1|15
TGTGCCAGCAGCGTAGAGGGGTTTGGGGTGAATGAGCAGTTCTTC
CASSVEGFGVNEQFF
>once|NA|TRBV2|TRBJ2-7|13
TGTGCCAGCAATGGACAGCTCCCCGGCGAGCAGTACTTC
CASNGQLPGEQYF
>NA|NA|TRBV30|TRBJ2-3|15
TGTGCCTGGAGGGCGGGATTTTCCCGCACAGATACGCAGTATTTT
CAWRAGFSRTDTQYF
>NA|NA|TRBV5-8|TRBJ2-7|15
TGTGCCAGCAGCTTGGTCTACAGGAGCTCCTACGAGCAGTACTTC
CASSLVYRSSYEQYF
>few|TRBD2|TRBV19|TRBJ2-5|13
TGTGCCAGTAGGAATAGCGGGTATGAGACCCAGTACTTC
CASRNSGYETQYF
>NA|TRBD1|TRBV28|TRBJ1-4|14
TGTGCCAGCGCTACCGGGACAGATAATGAAAAACTGTTTTTT
CASATGTDNEKLFF
>NA|NA|TRBV27|TRBJ2-5|15
TGTGCCAGCAGACCAGGGCTAGTCGGGGGAGAGACCCAGTACTTC
CASRPGLVGGETQYF
>once|TRBD1|TRBV28|TRBJ1-1|16
TGTGCCAGCAGTCCTCGGACAGGGGGGCTCGCGGCTGAAGCTTTCTTT
CASSPRTGGLAAEAFF
>NA|TRBD1|TRBV6-5|TRBJ1-1|13
TGTGCCAGCAGGGGGACAGGGAGGACTGAAGCTTTCTTT
CASRGTGRTEAFF
>NA|NA|TRBV9|TRBJ2-4|16
TGTGCCAGCAGCGTAGGAGAGCAATTAGCCAAAAACATTCAGTACTTC
CASSVGEQLAKNIQYF
>NA|TRBD2|TRBV7-9|TRBJ2-3|17
TGTGCCAGCAGCCCGATCGGGACTAGCGGACCCACAGATACGCAGTATTTT
CASSPIGTSGPTDTQYF
>few|TRBD1|TRBV28|TRBJ1-2|13
TGTGCCAGCAGTTTGGGGGACAGCTATGGCTACACCTTC
CASSLGDSYGYTF
>NA|TRBD1|TRBV18|TRBJ1-2|15
TGTGCCAGCTCACCTCCGGGACAGGGGTCGCATGGCTACACCTTC
CASSPPGQGSHGYTF
>few|NA|TRBV27|TRBJ1-1|15
TGTGCCAGCAGTTTATCGAGATCGGGTGGCACTGAAGCTTTCTTT
CASSLSRSGGTEAFF
>NA|NA|TRBV7-9|TRBJ1-1|12
TGTTCCAGCAGCTTTCCAGGGACTGAAGCTTTCTTT
CSSSFPGTEAFF
>NA|TRBD1|TRBV25-1|TRBJ1-5|14
TGTGCCAGCAGTGAATCGACAGGGCCTCAGCCCCAGCATTTT
CASSESTGPQPQHF
>NA|TRBD1|TRBV14|TRBJ1-4|15
TGTGCCAGCAGCCGGGACAGGTTGCCTGGTGAAAAACTGTTTTTT
CASSRDRLPGEKLFF
>few|TRBD2|TRBV4-1|TRBJ2-7|16
TGCGCCAGCAGCCTCGGACTAGCGGGGGTAGGCCACGAGCAGTACTTC
CASSLGLAGVGHEQYF
>NA|NA|TRBV27|TRBJ1-2|17
TGTGCCAGCAGTAGTGCACGCCAAGACCGAGGAGGATATGGCTACACCTTC
CASSSARQDRGGYGYTF
>NA|TRBD1|TRBV27|TRBJ2-7|14
TGTGCCAGCAGTTTCCGGGACAGGCCCTACGAGCAGTACTTC
CASSFRDRPYEQYF
>NA|TRBD1|TRBV7-8|TRBJ1-1|15
TGTGCCAGCAGCGCCCGACAGGGAACGAACACTGAAGCTTTCTTT
CASSARQGTNTEAFF
>few|NA|TRBV6-6|TRBJ1-2|12
TGTGCCAGCAGCCAGGGGAACTATGGCTACACCTTC
CASSQGNYGYTF
>NA|TRBD1|TRBV5-4|TRBJ2-7|14
TGTGCCAGCAGCTTCTGGCAGGGGGCGCGCGAGCAGTACTTC
CASSFWQGAREQYF
>few|TRBD1|TRBV10-2|TRBJ2-2|14
TGCGCCAGCAGGGGACAGGGGAACACCGGGGAGCTGTTTTTT
CASRGQGNTGELFF
>NA|NA|TRBV5-1|TRBJ1-2|17
TGCGCCAGCAGCTTTGACGGGACACCTTTTCTTTTCGGTGGCTACACCTTC
CASSFDGTPFLFGGYTF
>NA|NA|TRBV30|TRBJ2-1|12
TGTGCCTGGAGTCCCGCCTACAATGAGCAGTTCTTC
CAWSPAYNEQFF
>once|NA|TRBV5-1|TRBJ1-1|13
TGCGCCAGCAGCTTACAAACGAACACTGAAGCTTTCTTT
CASSLQTNTEAFF
>NA|TRBD1|TRBV4-2|TRBJ2-3|17
TGTGCCAGCAGCCAAGATATGGGGACAGGGGGGACAGATACGCAGTATTTT
CASSQDMGTGGTDTQYF
>once|NA|TRBV5-4|TRBJ2-1|16
TGTGCCAGCAGCTTGTCTGCGCTTAGCTCCTACAATGAGCAGTTCTTC
CASSLSALSSYNEQFF
>NA|TRBD1|TRBV9|TRBJ1-5|15
TGTGCCAGCAGCGCCCCAGGGGGCGAGGGACAGCCCCAGCATTTT
CASSAPGGEGQPQHF
>NA|TRBD2|TRBV2|TRBJ2-3|15
TGTGCCAGCAGTAGGACTAGCGGGAGTATCTATACGCAGTATTTT
CASSRTSGSIYTQYF
>many|TRBD1|TRBV5-4|TRBJ2-3|14
TGTGCCAGCAGCACACAGGGGGCTACAGATACGCAGTATTTT
CASSTQGATDTQYF
>NA|NA|TRBV6-4|TRBJ2-6|16
TGTGCCAGCAGTGATTTAGCTGGCTCTGGGGCCAACGTCCTGACTTTC
CASSDLAGSGANVLTF
>NA|TRBD2|TRBV28|TRBJ2-4|19
TGTGCCAGCAGTCCCCGGACTAGCGGGACCCGGAGGACCAAAAACATTCAGTACTTC
CASSPRTSGTRRTKNIQYF
>NA|NA|TRBV2|TRBJ2-7|12
TGTGCCAGCAGTCGGACGGAGGGGGAGCAGTACTTC
CASSRTEGEQYF
>NA|NA|TRBV6-5|TRBJ1-2|15
TGTGCCAGCAGTTACACGGGACTCCTGAGCTATGGCTACACCTTC
CASSYTGLLSYGYTF